These 12 T cell receptor beta chains originate from one sample sequenced in a study of shared T cell receptors in the human thymus. Sequenced by immunoSEQ multiplex PCR; TCRdb stores in-frame clones only, minus some. In the table there are almost 550,000 clones, more than 75% of which are singletons. Another study also made use of these data, one on human thymus T cells.

The sequencing input was thymocytes. The source of these receptors is a boy younger than two with a congenital heart defect.

This rearrangement joins TRBV7-2 to TRBJ1-1; D might be TRBD1 (5 bases). Trimming took 5 bases from V and 4 from J, leaving 17 bases between them. The CDR3 loop spans 15 amino acids. Germline lookup yields CDR1 SGHTA and CDR2 FQGNSA. This CDR3 reads CASSGTPGTITEAFF. For the CDR3, the DNA is TGTGCCAGCAGCGGGACTCCCGGCACAATCACTGAAGCTTTCTTT.

The V call is TRBV14, the J call TRBJ2-7; 11 positions match TRBD2. CDR1 and CDR2 from the germline V gene are SGHDN and FVKESK. The V gene end was trimmed by 4 bases and the J gene end by 7 bases; junction bases not matched to a gene: 9. The CDR3 has 15 amino acids. The CDR3 sequence is CASSPIAGGPREQYF. The DNA for the CDR3 is TGTGCCAGCAGCCCTATAGCGGGAGGGCCGCGGGAGCAGTACTTC.

A single count supports this clone. The chain employs TRBV27 and TRBJ2-7; TRBD2 is a possible D gene (5 bases). CDR1 and CDR2 from the germline V gene are MNHEY and SMNVEV (reference sequence). Trimming pared 6 bases from V and 0 bases from J, leaving 15 bases between. The CDR3 totals 15 residues. CDR3 protein: CASSLSQRISYEQYF. In DNA form, the CDR3 reads TGTGCCAGCAGCTTGTCTCAGCGGATCTCCTACGAGCAGTACTTC.

J is TRBJ1-3 and V is TRBV7-6; 7 nucleotides line up with TRBD1. This CDR3 has 15 amino acids. J was trimmed by 2 bases and V by 5 bases; bases with no gene match: 6. Germline assignment: CDR1 SGHVS and CDR2 FNYEAQ. The CDR3, as DNA: TGTGCCAGCAGCCCACTGACAGGGACTGGAAACACCATATATTTT. Protein product: CASSPLTGTGNTIYF.

J is TRBJ2-7 and V is TRBV6-1, with a tentative D call TRBD1 (6 bases). This CDR3 is 13 amino acids long. Trimming took 1 base from V and 7 from J, leaving 11 bases between them. The germline gives CDR1 MNHNS, CDR2 SASEGT. Here the CDR3 DNA reads TGTGCCAGCAGTGAAGGGGACAATCCTGAGCAGTACTTC. Translation: CASSEGDNPEQYF.

The chain has TRBV27 and TRBJ2-7, with 7 bases fitting TRBD2. Germline assignment: CDR1 MNHEY and CDR2 SMNVEV (reference sequence). The CDR3 has 16 residues. The V gene end was trimmed by 6 bases and the J gene end by 5 bases; junction bases not matched to a gene: 16. The CDR3 coding sequence is TGTGCCAGCAGGGCTTTAGGCGGGAGTAATCCCCACGAGCAGTACTTC. It codes for CASRALGGSNPHEQYF.

The chain combines TRBV4-2 with TRBJ2-3, with a tentative D call TRBD1 (5 bases). This CDR3 is 16 amino acids long. V lost 2 bases to trimming and J lost 2 bases, with 14 bases between them. The germline CDR1 and CDR2 sequences are LGHNA and YNFKEQ. The CDR3 is CASSQRAGAPTDTQYF. In DNA form, the CDR3 reads TGTGCCAGCAGCCAAAGAGCTGGGGCACCCACAGATACGCAGTATTTT.

This clone was picked up a small number of times. The J gene is TRBJ2-1, the V gene TRBV4-3, with 13 bases matching TRBD2. CDR1 LGHNA and CDR2 YSLEER come from the germline V gene. The CDR3 totals 17 residues. V lost 0 bases and J lost 7; bases outside the gene matches: 6. The CDR3 here is CASSQDRGLAGHNEQFF. CDR3 nucleotide sequence: TGCGCCAGCAGCCAAGATCGGGGACTAGCGGGACATAATGAGCAGTTCTTC.

DNA of the CDR3: TGTGCCAGCAGTGGCGACAGGGCAGGCGGAAACACCATATATTTT. Its protein is CASSGDRAGGNTIYF. V is TRBV6-1 and J is TRBJ1-3; 7 nucleotides match TRBD1. The trim removed 4 bases at V and 4 bases at J, leaving 7 bases unmatched. The CDR3 extends over 15 amino acids. Germline CDR1 reads MNHNS; CDR2 reads SASEGT.

The chain uses TRBV10-1 and TRBJ1-1, with 7 nucleotides matching TRBD1. V shed 6 bases and J 10 bases; nucleotides not matched to a gene: 5. Germline V gives CDR1 WNHNN, CDR2 SYGVQD (reference sequence). This CDR3 comprises 11 residues. CDR3 nucleotide sequence: TGCGCCAGCAGCGAGGGGGCACGAGCTTTCTTT. It encodes CASSEGARAFF.

The chain links TRBV7-9 to TRBJ2-1; the D is unclear. Trimming stripped 6 bases from V and 0 bases from J, with 18 bases between. Germline V gives CDR1 SEHNR, CDR2 FQNEAQ (reference sequence). The CDR3 spans 17 residues. Here the CDR3 reads CASSPTSRPSSYNEQFF. The CDR3 nucleotides read TGTGCCAGCAGTCCCACGTCCAGGCCCAGCTCCTACAATGAGCAGTTCTTC.

The chain uses TRBV11-2 and TRBJ1-5; D unresolved. Trimming took off 3 bases at V and 4 bases at J, with 10 bases between the two ends. The CDR3 has 14 amino acids. The germline gives CDR1 SGHAT, CDR2 FQNNGV. The DNA of the CDR3 is TGTGCCAGCAGCTTGCCCGGGGAGAATCAGCCCCAGCATTTT. Residues: CASSLPGENQPQHF.